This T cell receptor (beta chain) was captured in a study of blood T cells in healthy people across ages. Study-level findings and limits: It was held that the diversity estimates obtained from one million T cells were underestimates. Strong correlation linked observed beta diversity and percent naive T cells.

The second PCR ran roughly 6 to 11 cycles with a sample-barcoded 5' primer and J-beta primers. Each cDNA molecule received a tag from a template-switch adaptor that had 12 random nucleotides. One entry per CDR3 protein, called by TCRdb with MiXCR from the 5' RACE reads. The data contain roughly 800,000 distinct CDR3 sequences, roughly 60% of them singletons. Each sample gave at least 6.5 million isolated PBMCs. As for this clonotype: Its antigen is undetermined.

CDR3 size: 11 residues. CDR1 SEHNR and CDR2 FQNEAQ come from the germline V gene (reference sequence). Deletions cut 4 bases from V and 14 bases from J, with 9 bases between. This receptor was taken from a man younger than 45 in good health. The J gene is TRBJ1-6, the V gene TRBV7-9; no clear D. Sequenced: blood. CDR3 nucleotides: TGTGCCAGCAGCTCCCAGCAGGCCCTCCACTTT. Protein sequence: CASSSQQALHF.